These 16 T cell receptor beta chains came from one sample sequenced in a study of T-cell reconstitution after alpha-beta-depleted transplantation in children. Preparing the TCRbeta library involved the use of unique molecular identifiers. TCRdb re-called the PCR reads with MiXCR, one entry per CDR3 protein. Among roughly 500,000 distinct CDR3 sequences, approximately 20% were seen once, and the ten largest hold 2.5% to 3.5%. This specimen was PBMCs from the stem cell graft donor, taken from the stem cell graft. The receptors stem from a human donor who donated a stem cell graft to a child with acute lymphoblastic leukemia.

The rearrangement links TRBV7-2 to TRBJ1-1; no firm D call. Germline CDR1 is SGHTA and CDR2 is FQGNSA. This CDR3 is 15 amino acids long. Trimming cost V 1 base and J 1 base, with 10 bases left between them. CDR3 sequence (DNA): TGTGCCAGCAGCTTAGTAAGGGTTACGAACACTGAAGCTTTCTTT. This translates into CASSLVRVTNTEAFF.

The J gene is TRBJ1-1, the V gene TRBV15; 8 nucleotides agree with TRBD1. V lost 4 bases, J lost 4 bases, and 5 bases stayed unmatched. CDR3 size: 14 residues. Germline CDR1 reads LNHNV; CDR2 reads YYDKDF (reference sequence). The CDR3 DNA is TGTGCCACCAGCATGGACAGGGTGGGCACTGAAGCTTTCTTT. Its protein is CATSMDRVGTEAFF.

The chain joins TRBV28 to TRBJ1-1; D not resolved. The length of the CDR3 is 13 residues. V lost 1 base and J lost 3, with 6 bases in between. CDR1 and CDR2 from the germline V gene are MDHEN and SYDVKM. CDR3 DNA sequence: TGTGCCAGCAGTTTATTGGAAGACACTGAAGCTTTCTTT. Protein: CASSLLEDTEAFF.

This clonotype was seen more than once but under ten times. The chain is built from TRBV18 and TRBJ2-1; a weak D match, TRBD1 (6 bases). Per the germline V gene, CDR1 is KGHSH and CDR2 is LQKENI. V was pared by 6 bases and J by 5 bases, with 17 bases between. This CDR3 has 15 amino acids. The CDR3 DNA sequence: TGTGCCAGCTCGTACAGGGAAGGGTCAAACAATGAGCAGTTCTTC. Residues: CASSYREGSNNEQFF. Filled out from reference TRBV18 and TRBJ2-1, the complete variable domain reads NAGVMQNPRHLVRRRGQEARLRCSPMKGHSHVYWYRQLPEEGLKFMVYLQKENIIDESGMPKERFSAEFPKEGPSILRIQQVVRGDSAAYFCASSYREGSNNEQFFGPGTRLTVL.

V gene TRBV7-9 combines with J gene TRBJ2-1; D is perhaps TRBD2 (5 bases). The CDR3 runs 15 residues. The germline V and J ends were trimmed by 3 bases and 4 bases, with 13 bases remaining between them. CDR1 and CDR2 from the germline V gene are SEHNR and FQNEAQ (reference sequence). In DNA form, the CDR3 reads TGTGCCAGCAGCTTCGTGGTAGCGAGATACAATGAGCAGTTCTTC. It translates to CASSFVVARYNEQFF.

This clonotype has just a few counts. The CDR3, as DNA: TGTGCCAGCAGCTCTTTGAAGGGGGCCGGGGGCTACACCTTC. This encodes CASSSLKGAGGYTF. The rearrangement links TRBV7-2 to TRBJ1-2; 7 positions agree with TRBD1. There are 14 residues in the CDR3. Per the germline V gene, CDR1 is SGHTA and CDR2 is FQGNSA. V dropped 4 bases and J dropped 8; count of bases not matched to a gene: 10.

The CDR3 nucleotides read TGTGCCAGCAACCACGGGATGGGGGCGAACACCGGGGAGCTGTTTTTT. It yields the protein CASNHGMGANTGELFF. V usage is TRBV12-3 or TRBV12-4 and J usage is TRBJ2-2; the D call may be TRBD1 or TRBD2 (5 bases each). This CDR3 has 16 amino acids. The ends were cut back, 7 bases at V and 0 bases at J, with 15 bases in the middle.

This clonotype appeared a few times. The chain uses TRBV4-1 and TRBJ2-2; 9 bases line up with TRBD2. V lost 8 bases, J lost 2 bases, and 12 bases stayed unmatched. The CDR3 has 17 amino acids. Germline values: CDR1 MGHRA, CDR2 YSYEKL. CDR3 sequence reads: CASQRGWREGNTGELFF. CDR3 DNA: TGCGCCAGCCAGAGGGGGTGGCGGGAGGGAAACACCGGGGAGCTGTTTTTT.

At least ten counts were recorded for this clonotype. This chain joins TRBV5-1 and TRBJ1-1, with D uncertain. Deletions cut 7 bases from V and 3 bases from J, with 16 bases between. From germline, CDR1 is SGHRS and CDR2 YFSETQ. This CDR3 contains 14 residues. The CDR3 DNA reads as TGCGCCAGCTCGGGAGATGGAACAGACACTGAAGCTTTCTTT. Encoded protein: CASSGDGTDTEAFF.

The chain has TRBV25-1 and TRBJ1-2; TRBD1 matches 7 bases. The germline V gene has CDR1 MGHDK and CDR2 SYGVNS. After removal of 1 base from V and 8 bases from J, the junction contained 10 bases not matched to a gene. The CDR3 has 15 residues. CDR3 amino acids: CASSEFDRTGGGYTF. Written as DNA, the CDR3 is TGTGCCAGCAGTGAATTCGACAGGACAGGAGGGGGCTACACCTTC.

The genes are TRBV29-1 and TRBJ1-1; 8 bases map to TRBD1. This CDR3 contains 15 residues. Germline values: CDR1 SQVTM, CDR2 ANQGSEA. With V trimmed by 4 bases and J by 11 bases, 18 bases remained unmatched. The CDR3 DNA follows: TGCAGCGTTGGGCGGGGGGTTGGACAGGGACGACTGGCTTTCTTT. Amino acids: CSVGRGVGQGRLAFF.

This clonotype was counted a few times. The CDR3: CASSWFGGSNQPQHF. The DNA for the CDR3 is TGTGCCAGCAGTTGGTTTGGGGGGTCCAATCAGCCCCAGCATTTT. The chain couples TRBV12-3 or TRBV12-4 to TRBJ1-5; maybe TRBD1 (5 bases). This CDR3 is 15 amino acids long. Trimming cost V 4 bases and J 3 bases, with 13 bases left between them.

Comments on this clonotype: The junction does not match germline at one end; this may be a read error. The chain joins TRBV7-3 to TRBJ2-3; no clear D. There are 14 residues in the CDR3. Germline V gene lookup returns CDR1 SGHTA and CDR2 FQGTGA. The CDR3 nucleotides are TGTGCCAGCGGCTTATTCGGCTCCACAGATACGCAGTATTTT. Amino acid sequence: CASGLFGSTDTQYF. Based on the CDR3 plus reference TRBV7-3 and TRBJ2-3, the full variable domain is GAGVSQTPSNKVTEKGKYVELRCDPISGHTALYWYRQSLGQGPEFLIYFQGTGAADDSGLPNDRFFAVRPEGSVSTLKIQRTERGDSAVYLCASGLFGSTDTQYFGPGTRLTVL.

This chain connects TRBV5-1 to TRBJ2-1, with D possibly being TRBD1 or TRBD2 (5 bases each). Trimming pared 0 bases from V and 6 bases from J, leaving 19 bases between. CDR3 length: 17 residues. CDR1 and CDR2 from the germline V gene are SGHRS and YFSETQ. The CDR3 is CASSLAGDPWVGNEQFF. The DNA for the CDR3 is TGCGCCAGCAGCTTGGCCGGGGACCCCTGGGTTGGCAATGAGCAGTTCTTC.

V gene TRBV19 combines with J gene TRBJ2-1, with TRBD2 identical over 11 bases. The CDR3 is 21 amino acids. Germline V CDR1 and CDR2: LNHDA, SQIVND (reference sequence). J gave up 3 bases and V 1 base, and 17 bases lay outside the gene matches. The CDR3 spells CASSIAASGRLGIYLYNEQFF. The CDR3 DNA sequence: TGTGCCAGTAGTATAGCGGCTAGCGGGAGGCTCGGAATTTACCTCTACAATGAGCAGTTCTTC.

This clonotype was recorded many times. The genes are TRBV6-5 and TRBJ2-3, with D possibly matching TRBD2 (5 bases). The length of the CDR3 is 14 residues. With 8 bases removed from V and 2 bases from J, the gap between germline ends came to 14 bases. CDR1 MNHEY and CDR2 SVGAGI come from the germline V gene. As DNA, the CDR3 is TGTGCCAGCTCTAGGGAGCCCAACACAGATACGCAGTATTTT. Protein: CASSREPNTDTQYF.